This is a list of T cell receptor beta chains from one sample in a study of blood T cells in healthy people across ages. Each CDR3 protein gets one entry after TCRdb re-called the 5' RACE reads with MiXCR. The table has over a million distinct CDR3 sequences, roughly 45% seen once. The material sequenced was blood. The receptors were gathered from a woman aged 18-29 years in good health. Both conserved end residues are part of each CDR3. A D gene is named only where the DNA matches it firmly. Clone size appears in some rows only: once, few, many, or a class for an expanded clone.

TRBV20-1	TRBD1	.	TRBJ1-2	TGCAGTGCTAGTTCGGTGGGGGGACAGCAAGGCTATGGCTACACCTTC	CSASSVGGQQGYGYTF
TRBV7-9	.	.	TRBJ2-2	TGTGCCAGCAGCCCCATTCAGACCGGGGAGCTGTTTTTT	CASSPIQTGELFF
TRBV20-1	.	.	TRBJ2-2	TGCAGTGCCTCTCGGCCAGGTCGGACCGGGGAGCTGTTTTTT	CSASRPGRTGELFF
TRBV6-1	TRBD2	few	TRBJ2-7	TGTGCCAGCAGGTCATCTCCCTTAGCGGGCTCCTACGAGCAGTACTTC	CASRSSPLAGSYEQYF
TRBV4-1	.	.	TRBJ2-7	TGCGCCAGCAGCCAAGGGGTCTTTCAGGGAGCAAACGAGCAGTACTTC	CASSQGVFQGANEQYF
TRBV27	.	.	TRBJ1-2	TGTGCCAGCGCGGGGGAGGGTTTCTATGGCTACACCTTC	CASAGEGFYGYTF
TRBV12-3/TRBV12-4	TRBD2	.	TRBJ2-1	TGTGCCAGCAGTGGCGGGAGCGACGAGCAGTTCTTC	CASSGGSDEQFF
TRBV12-3/TRBV12-4	.	.	TRBJ2-5	TGTGCCAGCAGCTCGCTGGACTGGGAGGAGACCCAGTACTTC	CASSSLDWEETQYF
TRBV7-6	TRBD2	.	TRBJ2-2	TGTGCCAGCAAGTTCGCGGGAGACGGGGAGCTGTTTTTT	CASKFAGDGELFF
TRBV2	TRBD2	once	TRBJ2-1	TGTGCCAGCAGTGAGGGGGGGGTAGAGCAGTTCTTC	CASSEGGVEQFF
TRBV30	TRBD2	.	TRBJ2-1	TGTGCCTGGAGTCTCGGGACTAGCTCCTACAATGAGCAGTTCTTC	CAWSLGTSSYNEQFF
TRBV18	.	.	TRBJ2-3	TGTGCCAGCTCACCACCTGAGGGCGGAGGCACAGATACGCAGTATTTT	CASSPPEGGGTDTQYF
TRBV20-1	TRBD2	.	TRBJ2-7	TGCAGTGCTAGCCTCACTAGCGGGGGATTCTACGAGCAGTACTTC	CSASLTSGGFYEQYF
TRBV4-1	TRBD2	many	TRBJ2-1	TGCGCCAGCAGCCAAGCCGGGACTAGCTCAGATGAGCAGTTCTTC	CASSQAGTSSDEQFF
TRBV12-5	.	.	TRBJ2-1	TGTGCTATAGGCCGGGACTCCCTTCCCTTAGAGCAGTTCTTC	CAIGRDSLPLEQFF
TRBV9	TRBD1	few	TRBJ2-2	TGTGCCAGCAGCACGACAGGGCACGGGGAGCTGTTTTTT	CASSTTGHGELFF